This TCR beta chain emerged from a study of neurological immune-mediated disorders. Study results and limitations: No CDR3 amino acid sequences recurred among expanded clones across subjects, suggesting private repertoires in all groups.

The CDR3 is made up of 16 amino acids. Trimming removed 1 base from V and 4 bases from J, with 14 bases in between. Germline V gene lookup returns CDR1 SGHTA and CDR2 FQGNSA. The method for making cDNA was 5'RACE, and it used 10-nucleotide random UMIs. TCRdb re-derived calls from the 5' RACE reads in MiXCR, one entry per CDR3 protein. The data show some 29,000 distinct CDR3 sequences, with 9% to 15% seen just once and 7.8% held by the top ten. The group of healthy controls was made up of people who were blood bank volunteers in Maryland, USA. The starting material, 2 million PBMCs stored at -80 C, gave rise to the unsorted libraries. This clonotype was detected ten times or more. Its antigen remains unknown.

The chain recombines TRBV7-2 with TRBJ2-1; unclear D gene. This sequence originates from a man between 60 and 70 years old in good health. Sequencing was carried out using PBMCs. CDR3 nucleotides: TGTGCCAGCAGCTTAGTCCTGAGCTCCGGGTACAATGAGCAGTTCTTC. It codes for CASSLVLSSGYNEQFF. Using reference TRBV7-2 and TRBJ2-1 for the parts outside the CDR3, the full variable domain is GAGVSQSPSNKVTEKGKDVELRCDPISGHTALYWYRQSLGQGLEFLIYFQGNSAPDKSGLPSDRFSAERTGGSVSTLTIQRTQQEDSAVYLCASSLVLSSGYNEQFFGPGTRLTVL.